What follows describes a single T cell receptor beta chain. Its cognate antigen is unknown. A J-beta primer mix and a sample-barcoded 5' primer were used in a second PCR of about 7 to 11 cycles. TCRdb redid the calling of the 5' RACE reads with MiXCR, one entry per CDR3 protein. Of roughly 1,500,000 distinct CDR3 sequences listed, roughly 45% were seen once; the top ten hold 7% to 9.5%. The sample belongs to a study of blood T cells in healthy people across ages. Points from the study as a whole: In the absence of known donor CMV status, changes in expanded clonotypes were possibly confounded.

The germline V gene encodes CDR1 SGHAT and CDR2 FQNNGV. The CDR3 length is 14 residues. Trimming took 2 bases from V and 5 from J, leaving 11 bases between them. The chain uses TRBV11-2 and TRBJ2-3; possibly TRBD2 for D (6 bases). The origin of this receptor is a woman aged 18-29 years in good health. Sequenced: blood. This CDR3 reads CASSLRRVEDTQYF. In DNA, the CDR3 is TGTGCCAGCAGCTTAAGGAGGGTGGAAGATACGCAGTATTTT.